This TCR beta chain is from a study of cytomegalovirus exposure and HLA in healthy donors. This clone showed up just a few times. The antigen remains unidentified. A multiplex PCR was run with 60 Vbeta primers and 13 Jbeta primers. Some clones are missing from TCRdb's copy, which holds only in-frame ones; the method was immunoSEQ multiplex PCR. This table has about 200,000 clones, approximately 80% appearing once. The CDR3 loop spans 10 amino acids. Findings and limits, study-wide: CMV serostatus was the only immune exposure information that was available. Analysis performed later found about 17,000 TCR beta sequences associated with HLA alleles at 0.05 false discovery rate. A later analysis found common viral pathogens apparently linked to several of the most significant clusters. In vitro checks showed that a few CMV-associated chains really do target CMV antigens.

The receptor was derived from a man between 25 and 39 years old in good health and CMV-seronegative. V usage is TRBV21-1 and J usage is TRBJ2-5; the table's D call, TRBD2, was not checked against the DNA. TRBV21-1 is a pseudogene locus. Sequencing was carried out using PBMCs. The CDR3 region has the DNA TGTGCCAGCCTTAGAGAGACCCAGTACTTC. Translating gives CASLRETQYF.